This T cell receptor (beta chain) stems from a study of blood T cell repertoires in COVID-19. Study in general: Sample material is recorded as cDNA or gDNA derived from T cells, B-cell-depleted T cells, or PBMCs.

This clone has a single count. Per the study methods: Counts of nucleated cells, estimated from reference gene primer amplification, were obtained. Generated by immunoSEQ multiplex PCR, the TCRdb table keeps only in-frame clones and is missing some. Clonal size and the V and J genes are those of that table, whereas D and trimming came from the DNA. The data contain 250,000 to 350,000 clones, roughly 90% of them singletons. This CDR3 is 16 amino acids long. Germline values: CDR1 SGHTA, CDR2 FQGTGA. The V and J ends lost 1 base and 3 bases, in that order; junction bases with no gene match: 6. Enrolment of Seattle patients took place during active infection, and they were followed longitudinally.

This sequence originates from a woman under 40 with COVID-19, enrolled during active disease. Sample: peripheral blood. The chain recombines TRBV7-3 with TRBJ2-1, with 7 positions matching TRBD2. The CDR3, as DNA: TGTGCCAGCAGCTTAAATTTGGCTAGCGGCTACAATGAGCAGTTCTTC. Its translation is CASSLNLASGYNEQFF.